This T cell receptor beta chain was identified in a study of breast tumors, draining lymph nodes, adjacent tissues. Study-wide results and caveats: That most tumor T cells come from lymph nodes remained unproven. Compared with lymph nodes, tumors were less diverse; compared with nontumor tissue, more. Luminal-like breast cancer showed significantly higher tumor–nontumor repertoire similarity than basal-like. Findings are consistent with lymph node origin and intratumoral expansion of most tumor T cells.

MiXCR, applied by TCRdb to the multiplex PCR reads, yields one record per CDR3 protein. There are approximately 210,000 distinct CDR3 sequences in the sample; under 40% occur only once, and about 3.9% lies in the top ten. Samples came from axillary lymph nodes draining the breast cancer. The table lists this clonotype with many counts. Its cognate antigen is unknown. The V and J ends lost 6 bases and 3 bases respectively, with 14 bases between them. The CDR3 is 15 residues long. Germline loops: CDR1 MNHNS, CDR2 SASEGT. The sequencing sample was made of axillary lymph node tissue. The chain combines TRBV6-1 with TRBJ1-4, with D maybe TRBD1 (5 bases). This clonotype originated in a female donor with breast cancer. Some clones in this sample may be carry-over from other donors' samples. CDR3 in DNA: TGTGCCAGCAGGACACAGGTTTTCGCTAATGAAAAACTGTTTTTT. Translated: CASRTQVFANEKLFF.